Listed here is a single T cell receptor (beta chain). Other nucleotide sequences from this sample produce the same CDR3. The PCR contained 60 Vbeta and 13 Jbeta primers. The protocol was immunoSEQ multiplex PCR, while the TCRdb copy is restricted to in-frame clones and leaves out a portion. Among around 64,000 clones, less than 90% were seen once, and the ten largest hold about 11%. Trimming stripped 1 base from V and 9 bases from J, with 27 bases between. Germline V lookup: CDR1 MDHEN, CDR2 SYDVKM. The CDR3 covers 18 residues. The sample comes from a study of cytomegalovirus exposure and HLA in healthy donors.

The sequencing sample was made of PBMCs. The chain uses TRBV28 and TRBJ2-5; maybe TRBD2 (5 bases). The TCR was taken from a female donor in good health and CMV-seronegative. CDR3 DNA sequence: TGTGCCAGCAGTTTATCGAGATGGCCGAACTTAACTACGGAGGCCCAGTACTTC. Encoded protein: CASSLSRWPNLTTEAQYF.